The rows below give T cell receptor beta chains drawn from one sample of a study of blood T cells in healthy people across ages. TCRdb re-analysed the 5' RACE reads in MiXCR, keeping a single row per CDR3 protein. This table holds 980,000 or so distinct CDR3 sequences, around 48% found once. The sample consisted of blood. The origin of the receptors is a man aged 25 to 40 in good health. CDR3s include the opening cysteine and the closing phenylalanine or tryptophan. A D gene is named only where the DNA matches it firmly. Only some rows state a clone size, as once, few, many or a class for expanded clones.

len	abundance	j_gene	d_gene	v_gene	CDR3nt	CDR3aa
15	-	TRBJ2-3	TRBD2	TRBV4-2	TGTGCCAGTATGCAGGGCGGGGGGGGTACAGATACGCAGTATTTT	CASMQGGGGTDTQYF
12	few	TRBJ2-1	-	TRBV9	TGTGCCAGCAAAGGCTGGGGCAATGAGCAGTTCTTC	CASKGWGNEQFF
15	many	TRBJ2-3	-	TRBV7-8	TGTGCCAGCAGCTTAGGGGCAGGGGAGGTAGATACGCAGTATTTT	CASSLGAGEVDTQYF
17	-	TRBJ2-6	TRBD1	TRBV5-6	TGTGCCAGCAGTCAACCGGGACAGAGCTCTGGGGCCAACGTCCTGACTTTC	CASSQPGQSSGANVLTF
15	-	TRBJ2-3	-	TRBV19	TGTGCCAGTAGTATAACGGGATTAGTTATCGATACGCAGTATTTT	CASSITGLVIDTQYF
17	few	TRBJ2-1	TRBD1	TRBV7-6	TGTGCCAGCAGCCCCCGGGGGACAGGGATTATCTACAATGAGCAGTTCTTC	CASSPRGTGIIYNEQFF
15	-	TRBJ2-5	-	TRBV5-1	TGCGCCAGCAGCTTGGCTCGGACGTCGGATGAGACCCAGTACTTC	CASSLARTSDETQYF
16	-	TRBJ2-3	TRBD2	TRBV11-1	TGTGCCAGCAGCTTAACGCCGAGACTAGCGAAAGATACGCAGTATTTT	CASSLTPRLAKDTQYF
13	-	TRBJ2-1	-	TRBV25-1	TGTGCCAGCAAAACAAACTCCTACAATGAGCAGTTCTTC	CASKTNSYNEQFF
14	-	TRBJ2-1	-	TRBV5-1	TGCGCCAGCAGCTTGGGGTGGGGTTCGGATGAGCAGTTCTTC	CASSLGWGSDEQFF
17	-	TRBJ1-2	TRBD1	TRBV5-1	TGCGCCAGCAGCTGGACAGGGGGCGGTCTGACGGCTCCTGGCTACACCTTC	CASSWTGGGLTAPGYTF
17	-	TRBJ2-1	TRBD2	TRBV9	TGTGCCAGCAGCGGAGGGCCAAGCGGGGGGCGATACAATGAGCAGTTCTTC	CASSGGPSGGRYNEQFF
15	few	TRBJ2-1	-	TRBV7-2	TGTGCCAGCAGCCTCGATCCGGGAGAAGGGAATGAGCAGTTCTTC	CASSLDPGEGNEQFF
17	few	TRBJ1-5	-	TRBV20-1	TGCAGTGCTAGAGATTCCCCGGGACCCCGGAGGTATCAGCCCCAGCATTTT	CSARDSPGPRRYQPQHF
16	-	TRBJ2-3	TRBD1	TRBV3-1	TGTGCCAGCAGCCAGGCCGGACAGGGGAGCACAGATACGCAGTATTTT	CASSQAGQGSTDTQYF
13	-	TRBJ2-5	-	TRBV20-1	TGCAGTGCCCCCGAAGTGAACCAAGAGACCCAGTACTTC	CSAPEVNQETQYF
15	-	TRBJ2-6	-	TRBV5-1	TGCGCCGGCAGCTTGGACGGAGCTGGGGCCAACGTCCTGACTTTC	CAGSLDGAGANVLTF
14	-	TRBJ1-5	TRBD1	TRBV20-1	TGCAGTGCTAGTGGGGGACAGGGTATCCAGCCCCAGCATTTT	CSASGGQGIQPQHF
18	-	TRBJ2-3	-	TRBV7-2	TGTGCCAGCAGCTACCTTTCCGTAGCTTTTCAAAGCACAGATACGCAGTATTTT	CASSYLSVAFQSTDTQYF
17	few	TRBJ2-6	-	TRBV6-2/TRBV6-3	TGTGCCAGCAGTTACGCGGGGGCGCTTCCTGGGGCCAACGTCCTGACTTTC	CASSYAGALPGANVLTF
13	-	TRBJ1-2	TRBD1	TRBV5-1	TGCGCCAGCGGACAGGGGACCACCTATGGCTACACCTTC	CASGQGTTYGYTF
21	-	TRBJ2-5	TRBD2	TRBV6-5	TGTGCCAGCAGTTACCCAACTAGCGGGAGTAATATTGGGGGGGTTTACAATGAGCAGTACTTC	CASSYPTSGSNIGGVYNEQYF
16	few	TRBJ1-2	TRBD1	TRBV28	TGTGCCAGCAGTTTCGGGACAGGGTCAGTTAACTATGGCTACACCTTC	CASSFGTGSVNYGYTF
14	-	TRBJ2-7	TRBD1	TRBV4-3	TGCGCCAGCAGCCAAGAACGAGGGGGCCGCGAGCAGTACTTC	CASSQERGGREQYF
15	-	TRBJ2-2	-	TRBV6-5	TGTGCCAGCAGTTACTCGAGGGCATCGGGGGGGGAGCTGTTTTTT	CASSYSRASGGELFF
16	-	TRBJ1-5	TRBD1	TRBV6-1	TGTGCCAGCAGTGACTGGGACAGGAGCACTAATCAGCCCCAGCATTTT	CASSDWDRSTNQPQHF
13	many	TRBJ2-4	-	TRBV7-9	TGTGCCAGCAGCTTAGGGACTACAAGCATTCAGTACTTC	CASSLGTTSIQYF
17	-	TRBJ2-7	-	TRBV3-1	TGTGCCAGCAGCCAATTAGGTAGGGGCCGCTTAGGGAACGAGCAGTACTTC	CASSQLGRGRLGNEQYF
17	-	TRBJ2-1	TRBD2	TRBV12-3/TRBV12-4	TGTGCCAGCAGTCATGGACTAGCGGGAGGGTGGGACAATGAGCAGTTCTTC	CASSHGLAGGWDNEQFF
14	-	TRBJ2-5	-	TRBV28	TGTGCCAGCAGTAAGCCTCTAAGTGGGGAGACCCAGTACTTC	CASSKPLSGETQYF
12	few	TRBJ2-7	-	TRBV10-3	TGTGCCATCAGTACAACCTCCTACGAGCAGTACTTC	CAISTTSYEQYF
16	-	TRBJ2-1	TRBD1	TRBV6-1	TGTGCCAGCAGTGAAGTAGGGGGCGATTCCTACAATGAGCAGTTCTTC	CASSEVGGDSYNEQFF
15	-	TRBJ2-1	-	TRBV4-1	TGCGCCAGCAGCCAAGATTCCGGAGACCAAGAGGCCCAGTTCTTC	CASSQDSGDQEAQFF
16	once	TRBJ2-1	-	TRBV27	TGTGCCAGCAGTCGGATAAGCGAGGGTATCTACAATGAGCAGTTCTTC	CASSRISEGIYNEQFF
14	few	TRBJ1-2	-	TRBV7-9	TGTGCCAGCAGCTCTCTTGGAGGGGGCTATGGCTACACCTTC	CASSSLGGGYGYTF
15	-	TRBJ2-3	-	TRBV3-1	TGTGCCAGCAGTTACCCGGGACTCCAAACAGATACGCAGTATTTT	CASSYPGLQTDTQYF
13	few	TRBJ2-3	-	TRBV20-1	TGCAGTGCTCGCCGAGGGGAGGTTAATACGCAGTATTTT	CSARRGEVNTQYF
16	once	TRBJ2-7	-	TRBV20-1	TGCAGTGCTAGAGACCAGATGGTGCAGGCCTACAATGAGCAGTACTTC	CSARDQMVQAYNEQYF
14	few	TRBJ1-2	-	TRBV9	TGTGCCAGCAGCGATCCGGGACTGATTTATGGCTACACCTTC	CASSDPGLIYGYTF
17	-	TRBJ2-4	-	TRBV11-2	TGTGCCAGCAGCTTGTCCCCTCAAGTGGGGGCCAAAAACATTCAGTACTTC	CASSLSPQVGAKNIQYF
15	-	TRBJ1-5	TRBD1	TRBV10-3	TGTGCCATCAGCCTGGACAGGGCCTCCAATCGGCCCCAGCATTTT	CAISLDRASNRPQHF
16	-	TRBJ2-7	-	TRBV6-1	TGTGCCAGCCGACCCGGAACAGGCCGCCTTTCCTACGAGCAGTACTTC	CASRPGTGRLSYEQYF
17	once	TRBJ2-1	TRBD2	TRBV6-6	TGTGCCAGCAGGCACCGGACTAGCCGGAGCTCCTACAATGAGCAGTTCTTC	CASRHRTSRSSYNEQFF
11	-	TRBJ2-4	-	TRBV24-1	TGTGCCGTAGGTAGCCCGGACATTCAGTACTTC	CAVGSPDIQYF
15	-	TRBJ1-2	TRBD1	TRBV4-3	TGCGCCAGCAGCTTGGGCGGGACAGGGAGGTATGGCTACACCTTC	CASSLGGTGRYGYTF
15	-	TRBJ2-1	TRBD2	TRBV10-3	TGTGCCATCAGTGATCAACGAGCGGGGGGATATGAGCAGTTCTTC	CAISDQRAGGYEQFF
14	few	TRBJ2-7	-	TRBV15	TGTGCCACCAGGGCGAGGAAGGGTATCTACGAGCAGTACTTC	CATRARKGIYEQYF
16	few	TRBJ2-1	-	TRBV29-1	TGCAGCGTTCCGTCCTCGGGTGCTAGCTCCTACAATGAGCAGTTCTTC	CSVPSSGASSYNEQFF